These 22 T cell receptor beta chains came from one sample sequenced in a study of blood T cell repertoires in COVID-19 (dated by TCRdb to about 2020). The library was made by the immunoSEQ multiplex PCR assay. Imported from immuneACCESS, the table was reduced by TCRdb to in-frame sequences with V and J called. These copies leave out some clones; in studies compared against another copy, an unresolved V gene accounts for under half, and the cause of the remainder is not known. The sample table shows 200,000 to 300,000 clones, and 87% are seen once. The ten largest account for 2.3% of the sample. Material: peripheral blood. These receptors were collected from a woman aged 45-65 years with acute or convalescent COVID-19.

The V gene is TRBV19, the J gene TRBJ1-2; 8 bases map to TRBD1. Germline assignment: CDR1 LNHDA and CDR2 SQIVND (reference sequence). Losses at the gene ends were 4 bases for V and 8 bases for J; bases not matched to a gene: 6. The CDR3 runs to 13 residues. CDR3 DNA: TGTGCCAGTAGTACTCGGGACAGGAGAGGCTACACCTTC. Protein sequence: CASSTRDRRGYTF. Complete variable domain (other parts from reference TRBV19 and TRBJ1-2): DGGITQSPKYLFRKEGQNVTLSCEQNLNHDAMYWYRQDPGQGLRLIYYSQIVNDFQKGDIAEGYSVSREKKESFPLTVTSAQKNPTAFYLCASSTRDRRGYTFGSGTRLTVV.

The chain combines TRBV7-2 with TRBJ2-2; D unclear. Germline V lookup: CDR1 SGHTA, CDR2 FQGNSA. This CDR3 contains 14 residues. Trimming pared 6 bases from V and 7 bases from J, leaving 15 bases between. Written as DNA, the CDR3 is TGTGCCAGCAGACGCCCTAGAAACGGCGGGGAGCTGTTTTTT. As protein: CASRRPRNGGELFF.

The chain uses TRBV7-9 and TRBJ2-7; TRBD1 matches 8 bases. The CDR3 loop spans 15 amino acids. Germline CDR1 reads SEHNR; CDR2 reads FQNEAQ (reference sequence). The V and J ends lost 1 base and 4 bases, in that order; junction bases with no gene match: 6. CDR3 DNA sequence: TGTGCCAGCAGCTTAGGTGCAGGGGGCATTTACGAGCAGTACTTC. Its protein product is CASSLGAGGIYEQYF.

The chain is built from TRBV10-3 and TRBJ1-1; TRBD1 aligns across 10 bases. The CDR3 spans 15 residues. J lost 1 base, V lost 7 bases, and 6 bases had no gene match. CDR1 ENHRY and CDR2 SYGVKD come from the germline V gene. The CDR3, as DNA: TGTGCCATCACCACGGACAGGGGGGCGAACACTGAAGCTTTCTTT. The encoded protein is CAITTDRGANTEAFF.

CDR3 in DNA: TGTGCCAGCAGAACGGGTGGGGGGAGATCTTCAGCTTTCTTT. Amino acid sequence: CASRTGGGRSSAFF. The V gene is TRBV27, the J gene TRBJ1-1, with D perhaps matching TRBD1 (5 bases). This CDR3 region has 14 residues. The V gene's germline CDR1 is MNHEY and CDR2 SMNVEV (reference sequence). With 6 bases removed from V and 10 bases from J, the gap between germline ends came to 21 bases.

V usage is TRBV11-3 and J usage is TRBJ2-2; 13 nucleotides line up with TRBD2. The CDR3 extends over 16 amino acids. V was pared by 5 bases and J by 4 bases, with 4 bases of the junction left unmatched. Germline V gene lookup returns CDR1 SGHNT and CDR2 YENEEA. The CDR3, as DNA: TGTGCCAGCAGCCCTACTAGCGGGAGGGCCACCGGGGAGCTGTTTTTT. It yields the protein CASSPTSGRATGELFF. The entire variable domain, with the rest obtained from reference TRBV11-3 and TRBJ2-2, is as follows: EAGVVQSPRYKIIEKKQPVAFWCNPISGHNTLYWYLQNLGQGPELLIRYENEEAVDDSQLPKDRFSAERLKGVDSTLKIQPAELGDSAVYLCASSPTSGRATGELFFGEGSRLTVL.

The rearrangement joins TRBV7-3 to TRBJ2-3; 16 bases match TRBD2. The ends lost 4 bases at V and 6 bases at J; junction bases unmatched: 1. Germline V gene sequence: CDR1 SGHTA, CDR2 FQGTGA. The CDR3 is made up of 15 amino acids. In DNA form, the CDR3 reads TGTGCCAGCAGCTCGGGACTAGCGGGAGGGGATACGCAGTATTTT. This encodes CASSSGLAGGDTQYF.

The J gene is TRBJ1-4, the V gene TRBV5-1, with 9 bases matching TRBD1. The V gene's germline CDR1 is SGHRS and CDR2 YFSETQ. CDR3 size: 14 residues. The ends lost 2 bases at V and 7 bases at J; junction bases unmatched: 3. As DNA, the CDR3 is TGCGCCAGCAGCTTCGGACAGGGGAGTGAAAAACTGTTTTTT. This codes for CASSFGQGSEKLFF.

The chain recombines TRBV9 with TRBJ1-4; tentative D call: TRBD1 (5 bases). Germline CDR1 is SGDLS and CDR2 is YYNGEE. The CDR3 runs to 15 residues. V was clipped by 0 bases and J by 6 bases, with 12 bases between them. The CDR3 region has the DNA TGTGCCAGCAGCGTAGCGGGGGGTAGAGATGAAAAACTGTTTTTT. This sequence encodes CASSVAGGRDEKLFF.

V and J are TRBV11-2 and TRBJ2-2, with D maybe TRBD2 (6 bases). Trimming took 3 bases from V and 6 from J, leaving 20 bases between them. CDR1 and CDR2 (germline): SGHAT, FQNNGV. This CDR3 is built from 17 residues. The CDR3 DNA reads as TGTGCCAGCAGCTTTTACGGGGGTGGGAGCTTTCCCGGGGAGCTGTTTTTT. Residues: CASSFYGGGSFPGELFF.

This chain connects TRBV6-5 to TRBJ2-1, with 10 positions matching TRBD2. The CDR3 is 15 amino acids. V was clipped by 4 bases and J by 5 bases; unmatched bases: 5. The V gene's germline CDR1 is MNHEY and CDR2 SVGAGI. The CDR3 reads CASSFIAGGDNEQFF. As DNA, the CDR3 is TGTGCCAGCAGTTTTATAGCGGGAGGTGACAATGAGCAGTTCTTC.

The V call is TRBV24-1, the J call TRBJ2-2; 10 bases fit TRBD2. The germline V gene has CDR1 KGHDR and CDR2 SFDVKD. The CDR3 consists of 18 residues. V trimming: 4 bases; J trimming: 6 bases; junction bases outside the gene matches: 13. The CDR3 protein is CATSDPVSSGRIPGELFF. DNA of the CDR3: TGTGCCACCAGTGACCCCGTGAGTAGCGGGAGGATCCCCGGGGAGCTGTTTTTT.

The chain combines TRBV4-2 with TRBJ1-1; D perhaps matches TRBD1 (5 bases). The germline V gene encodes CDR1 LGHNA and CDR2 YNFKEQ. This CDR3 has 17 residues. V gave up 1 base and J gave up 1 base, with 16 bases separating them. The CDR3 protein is CASSQVPYWGGNTEAFF. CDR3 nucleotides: TGTGCCAGCAGCCAAGTACCTTATTGGGGGGGGAACACTGAAGCTTTCTTT.

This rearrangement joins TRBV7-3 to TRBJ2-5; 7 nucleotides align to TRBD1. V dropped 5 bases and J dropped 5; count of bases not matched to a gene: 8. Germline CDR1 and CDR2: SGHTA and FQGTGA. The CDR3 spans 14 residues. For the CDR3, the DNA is TGTGCCAGCAGCCCCAGGACAGGCGGGGAGACCCAGTACTTC. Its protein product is CASSPRTGGETQYF.

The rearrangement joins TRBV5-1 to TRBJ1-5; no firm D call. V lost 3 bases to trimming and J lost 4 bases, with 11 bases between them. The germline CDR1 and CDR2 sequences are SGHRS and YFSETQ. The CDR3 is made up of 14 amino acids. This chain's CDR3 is CASSSLGGNQPQHF. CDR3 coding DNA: TGCGCCAGCAGCTCCCTTGGCGGGAATCAGCCCCAGCATTTT. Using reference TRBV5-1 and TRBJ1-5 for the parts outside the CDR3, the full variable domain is KAGVTQTPRYLIKTRGQQVTLSCSPISGHRSVSWYQQTPGQGLQFLFEYFSETQRNKGNFPGRFSGRQFSNSRSEMNVSTLELGDSALYLCASSSLGGNQPQHFGDGTRLSIL.

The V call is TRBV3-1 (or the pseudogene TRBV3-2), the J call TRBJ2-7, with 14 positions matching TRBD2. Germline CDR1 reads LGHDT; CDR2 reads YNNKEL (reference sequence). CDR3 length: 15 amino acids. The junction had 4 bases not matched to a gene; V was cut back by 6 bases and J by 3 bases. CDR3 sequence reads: CASSPGTSGSYEQYF. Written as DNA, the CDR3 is TGTGCCAGCAGTCCTGGGACTAGCGGGAGCTACGAGCAGTACTTC.

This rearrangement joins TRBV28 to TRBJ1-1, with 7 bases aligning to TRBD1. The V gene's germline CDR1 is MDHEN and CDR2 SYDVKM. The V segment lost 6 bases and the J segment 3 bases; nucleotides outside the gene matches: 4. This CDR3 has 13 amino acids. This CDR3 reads CASRPGTDTEAFF. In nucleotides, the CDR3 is TGTGCCAGCAGACCTGGGACAGACACTGAAGCTTTCTTT.

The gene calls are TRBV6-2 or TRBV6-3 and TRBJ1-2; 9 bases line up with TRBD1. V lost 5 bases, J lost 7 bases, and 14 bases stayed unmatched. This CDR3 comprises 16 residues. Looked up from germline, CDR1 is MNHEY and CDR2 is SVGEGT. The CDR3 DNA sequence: TGTGCCAGCAGTAGTCGCGGACAGGGGTCATACTTTGGCTACACCTTC. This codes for CASSSRGQGSYFGYTF.

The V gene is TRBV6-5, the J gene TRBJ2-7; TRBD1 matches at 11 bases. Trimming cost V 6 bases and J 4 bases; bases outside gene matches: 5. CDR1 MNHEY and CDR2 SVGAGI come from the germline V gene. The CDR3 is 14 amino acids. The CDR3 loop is CASRRGQGAYEQYF. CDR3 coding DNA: TGTGCCAGCAGACGCGGACAGGGGGCGTACGAGCAGTACTTC.

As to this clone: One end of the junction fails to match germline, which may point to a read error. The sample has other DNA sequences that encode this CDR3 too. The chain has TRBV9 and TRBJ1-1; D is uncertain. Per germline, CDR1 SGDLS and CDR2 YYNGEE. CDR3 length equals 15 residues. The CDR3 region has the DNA TGTGCCAGCAGCGTAGTAACAAAACTACGCACTGAGGCTTTCTTT. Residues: CASSVVTKLRTEAFF.

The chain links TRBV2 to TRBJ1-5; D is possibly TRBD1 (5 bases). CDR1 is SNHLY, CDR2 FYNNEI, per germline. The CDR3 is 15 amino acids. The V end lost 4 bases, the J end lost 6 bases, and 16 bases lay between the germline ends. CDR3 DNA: TGTGCCAGCAGTGGACCAGGGTCTTGGGGTCAGCCCCAGCATTTT. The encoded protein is CASSGPGSWGQPQHF.

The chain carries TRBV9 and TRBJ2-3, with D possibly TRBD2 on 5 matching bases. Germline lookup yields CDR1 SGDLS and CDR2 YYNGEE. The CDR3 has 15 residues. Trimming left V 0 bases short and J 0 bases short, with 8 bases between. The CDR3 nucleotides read TGTGCCAGCAGCGTAGATGGCGGGAGCACAGATACGCAGTATTTT. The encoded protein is CASSVDGGSTDTQYF.